The clone carrying this T cell receptor beta chain has ten or more counts. This sample is part of a study of T cells in Graves' hyperthyroidism and ophthalmopathy. Background on the study: Staff took peripheral blood when the initial diagnosis was made, before any treatment began.

Trimming shortened V by 2 bases and J by 13 bases, and 14 bases separated the two germline ends. Germline CDR1 is MGHRA and CDR2 is YSYEKL. The CDR3 totals 13 residues. At least 3 on the Clinical Activity Score was recorded for ophthalmopathy patients, who also had NOSPECS grade at least 4 and duration under 3 months. Investigators excluded patients with uncontrolled infection, other autoimmune disease, pregnancy or lactation. Over 8 ml fresh peripheral blood yielded the PBMCs. The CDR3 regions of TCR beta were amplified from RNA transcripts. Researchers ran a first-round RT-PCR on the TCR CDR3 using the HTBI primer set. Each CDR3 protein is one row after TCRdb ran MiXCR on the multiplex PCR reads. The data show hundreds of thousands of distinct CDR3 sequences, about 15% seen once.

This receptor was taken from a woman aged 40 to 49 with Graves' ophthalmopathy. The rearrangement links TRBV4-1 to TRBJ2-2, with no clear D. The source material was blood. In DNA, the CDR3 is TGCGCCAGCAGCCAATACACGGGCTTGGGGCTGTTTTTT. Protein: CASSQYTGLGLFF.